The 10 T cell receptor beta chains in this list originate from one sample, sequenced in a study of blood T cell repertoires in COVID-19. Data came from immunoSEQ multiplex PCR; TCRdb stores just in-frame clones and leaves some out. The sample lists around 310,000 clones; 89% were seen once. Sequenced material: peripheral blood. All receptors derive from a woman in her sixties or seventies with acute or convalescent COVID-19.

This chain connects TRBV7-9 to TRBJ2-2, with TRBD2 matching 9 bases. CDR3 size: 16 residues. Trimming removed 6 bases from V and 8 bases from J; junction bases left unmatched: 13. Looked up from germline, CDR1 is SEHNR and CDR2 is FQNEAQ (reference sequence). This CDR3 is CASSQVEGLASGELFF. CDR3 bases: TGTGCCAGCAGTCAAGTTGAGGGACTAGCATCGGGGGAGCTGTTTTTT.

V gene TRBV15 combines with J gene TRBJ1-5, with D possibly TRBD1 on 6 matching bases. The V gene lost 3 bases and the J gene lost 0 bases, with 9 bases spanning the gap. Germline CDR1 and CDR2: LNHNV and YYDKDF (reference sequence). This CDR3 comprises 15 residues. The CDR3 protein is CATSSTGNSNQPQHF. DNA for the CDR3: TGTGCCACCAGCAGCACAGGGAATAGCAATCAGCCCCAGCATTTT.

V and J are TRBV14 and TRBJ2-2, with D uncertain. The ends were cut back, 4 bases at V and 6 bases at J, with 15 bases in the middle. CDR1 and CDR2 from the germline V gene are SGHDN and FVKESK. This CDR3 is 15 amino acids long. The DNA for the CDR3 is TGTGCCAGCAGCCTACGACTCCCGCCAGCCGGGGAGCTGTTTTTT. Translated: CASSLRLPPAGELFF.

This clone was seen a few times. Distinct nucleotide sequences in the sample also encode this CDR3. The chain uses TRBV2 and TRBJ1-2; D is possibly TRBD1 (5 bases). Germline values: CDR1 SNHLY, CDR2 FYNNEI. The CDR3 sequence is 12 residues long. Trimming removed 6 bases from V and 4 bases from J, with 9 bases in between. CDR3 nucleotides: TGTGCCAGCAGAACAGGTCCCTATGGCTACACCTTC. Residues: CASRTGPYGYTF. Variable domain in full (rest from reference TRBV2 and TRBJ1-2): EPEVTQTPSHQVTQMGQEVILRCVPISNHLYFYWYRQILGQKVEFLVSFYNNEISEKSEIFDDQFSVERPDGSNFTLKIRSTKLEDSAMYFCASRTGPYGYTFGSGTRLTVV.

The chain employs TRBV6-5 and TRBJ2-1; D is possibly TRBD2 (6 bases). This CDR3 is built from 15 residues. CDR1 is MNHEY, CDR2 SVGAGI, per germline. Between the trimmed V and J ends, which lost 7 bases and 6 bases, there was a span of 19 bases. The CDR3 coding sequence is TGTGCCAGCAACGGCGGGGAGAGGAGGGTCAATGAGCAGTTCTTC. Amino acid sequence: CASNGGERRVNEQFF.

V usage is TRBV5-4 and J usage is TRBJ2-2; 11 positions match TRBD2. CDR3 size: 18 residues. Per germline, CDR1 SGHNT and CDR2 YYREEE (reference sequence). Germline trimming cut 2 bases from V and 0 bases from J; bases unmatched to any gene: 6. The CDR3 here is CASSFPSGRSPNTGELFF. The DNA for the CDR3 is TGTGCCAGCAGCTTTCCTAGCGGGAGGTCCCCGAACACCGGGGAGCTGTTTTTT.

This chain links TRBV29-1 with TRBJ1-2; 10 nucleotides align to TRBD1. Germline-derived CDR1 and CDR2 are SQVTM and ANQGSEA. CDR3 size: 13 residues. V gave up 6 bases and J gave up 6 bases; unmatched junction bases: 7. This chain's CDR3 is CSVYTGTGDGYTF. CDR3 sequence (DNA): TGCAGCGTATATACCGGGACAGGGGATGGCTACACCTTC.

This clone was seen only once. The chain joins TRBV27 to TRBJ1-1, with D unclear. Germline V gene lookup returns CDR1 MNHEY and CDR2 SMNVEV (reference sequence). Trimming stripped 2 bases from V and 1 base from J, with 8 bases between. The CDR3 has 14 amino acids. DNA of the CDR3: TGTGCCAGCAGTTTAGGGCTCCCGAACACTGAAGCTTTCTTT. This codes for CASSLGLPNTEAFF.

The chain couples TRBV7-9 to TRBJ1-4; the D gene is possibly TRBD1 (6 bases). The CDR3 is made up of 16 amino acids. Germline CDR1 reads SEHNR; CDR2 reads FQNEAQ (reference sequence). The V and J ends lost 4 bases and 3 bases respectively, with 15 bases between them. The CDR3: CASSSRQDGPNEKLFF. The DNA for the CDR3 is TGTGCCAGCAGCTCCCGACAGGATGGTCCTAATGAAAAACTGTTTTTT.

This CDR3 is CASTQSRGEANNSPLHF. CDR3 nucleotides: TGTGCCAGCACCCAGAGCAGGGGGGAAGCAAATAATTCACCCCTCCACTTT. The chain is built from TRBV2 and TRBJ1-6; 7 nucleotides match TRBD1. This CDR3 spans 17 amino acids. Per the germline V gene, CDR1 is SNHLY and CDR2 is FYNNEI. Unmatched junction bases numbered 14, after V lost 7 bases and J lost 5 bases.